This T cell receptor (beta chain) is from a study of neurological immune-mediated disorders (dated by TCRdb to between 2019 and 2020). About the investigation overall: Peripheral blood TCR-beta repertoires from HTLV-I-associated myelopathy (HAM/TSP) patients, multiple sclerosis patients and healthy controls were compared by UMI-based sequencing. The approximately 100 TCR-beta libraries included longitudinal samples, technical triplicates and paired sorted CD4+ and CD8+ T-cell subsets alongside PBMC samples. Longitudinal HAM/TSP and healthy donors were sampled at 3 time-points each (3-40 month intervals). The cohort included roughly 71 subjects: approximately 15 with HAM/TSP, about 35 with multiple sclerosis, and around 20 healthy controls.

This clonotype showed up many times. Its antigen has not been determined. There are no base qualities to consult, and no much larger clone falls within one base. Trimming removed 0 bases from V and 3 bases from J, leaving 10 bases between the germline ends. Taken from cysteine to phenylalanine, the CDR3 has 15 residues. The only DNA kept is the CDR3, 45 bases in frame from the first base. As encoded in the germline V gene (reference sequence), CDR1 is SGHKS while CDR2 is YYEKEE. What the research found in general, with its limitations: The highest TCR clonal expansion was observed in HAM/TSP patients, whereas the lowest was observed in MS patients, even when compared with healthy controls. No identical CDR3 amino acid sequences were found to be shared among expanded clones across subjects, suggesting that TCR-beta repertoires were private in all groups.

The time point label corresponds to: longitudinal time-point 3. Unsorted PBMC libraries were generated from 2 million PBMCs stored in RNAlater at -80 °C until RNA extraction. Peripheral blood was subjected to Ficoll-Hypaque density gradient centrifugation to isolate PBMCs, which were then cryopreserved in liquid nitrogen. cDNA synthesis used template-switch 5'RACE with a primer carrying a 10-nucleotide random unique molecular identifier tagging each TCR transcript. Every sequencing run covered 15-18 subjects and yielded more than 170 million TCR-beta sequences. Total RNA was extracted with the RNeasy kit. TCR-beta VDJ regions were amplified with primers for the TCR constant region and the 5'RACE anchor, using the KAPA Real-time Library Amplification kit. A first PCR added sample indexes and Illumina adaptors, after which a second PCR increased the library yield. After Ampure bead purification, the roughly 650 bp TCR product was size-selected on a 2% E-gel SizeSelection system. Before pooling, libraries had their quality checked on a Bioanalyzer, their concentration measured with Qubit, and their quantity determined with the Kapa Library Quantification kit. Paired-end 2 x 150 bp sequencing of the libraries was performed on an Illumina HiSeq 2500. To increase sequence diversity, roughly 24-32% phiX was spiked into each library pool. Regarding the original processing steps: Quality-filtered reads were processed with the UMI-based MiGEC pipeline, which removed over 85% of raw TCR sequences during error correction. VDJ genes were aligned to IMGT germline references, and each clonotype was defined by a unique CDR3 amino acid sequence together with V-J genes. VDJtools evaluated clonal expansion, Shannon diversity and CDR3 relatedness (CalcPairwiseDistances, ClusterSamples); CLCbio workbench built phylogenetic trees. Clones with at least 8 unique UMIs were defined as expanded, with this threshold being based on coefficient-of-variation modelling across technical triplicates. TCRdb cleaned the public reads at Q25 with fastp, built clones with MiXCR and kept in-frame beta chains. Under each unique CDR3 protein, matching rows form one entry showing the most common genes and DNA. V and J calls and clone size were set by TCRdb, not the authors. The sample table shows around 100,000 distinct CDR3 sequences, and roughly 10% are seen once. The ten largest clonotypes hold about 3% of the sample.

The sample consisted of PBMCs. The receptor was isolated from a female donor with HTLV-1-associated myelopathy (HAM/TSP). The chain joins TRBV5-5 to TRBJ2-1; TRBD1 is perhaps the D gene, given 5 matching bases. The base sequence is TGTGCCAGCAGCTTGGTCCAGGGTCTCTACAATGAGCAGTTCTTC. Its amino acids are CASSLVQGLYNEQFF.